This TCR beta chain was recorded in a study of blood T cell repertoires in COVID-19. All enrollees were roughly 18 to 95 years old and from about 24 US areas. Cohort allocation depended upon clinical history that participants reported. In the authors' methods: Amplifying reference gene primers gave estimates of nucleated cell counts. Assay: immunoSEQ multiplex PCR; the TCRdb copy retains only in-frame clones and omits some. The DNA gave D and trimming, while V, J and clone size come from that table. The sample holds about 220,000 clones, around 85% seen once. The CDR3 has 15 residues. V lost 7 bases, J lost 2 bases, and 10 bases stayed unmatched. Looked up from germline, CDR1 is LGHDT and CDR2 is YNNKEL (reference sequence).

The specimen sequenced was PBMCs or T cells enriched from blood (not recorded which). The sequence was collected from a woman between 35 and 50 years old with acute COVID-19. V is TRBV3-1 (or the pseudogene TRBV3-2) and J is TRBJ2-7; 8 nucleotides agree with TRBD1. The CDR3 is CASTDRPGGTYEQYF. The CDR3, as DNA: TGTGCCAGCACCGACCGACCAGGGGGCACCTACGAGCAGTACTTC.